This T cell receptor beta chain was sequenced during a study of T-cell reconstitution after alpha-beta-depleted transplantation in children. A remark on this clonotype: Antigen specificity is unknown.

As it was prepared, the TCRbeta library received unique molecular identifiers. TCRdb reprocessed the PCR reads with MiXCR, giving one entry per CDR3 protein. The data contain hundreds of thousands of distinct CDR3 sequences, around 13% of them singletons. General study points: Alpha-beta T cells present about two months after transplant were reported to originate from several hundred expanded graft clones. A year post-transplant, T-cell counts and diversity derived mostly from newly produced T cells. TCRbeta diversity was high at day 60 in some patients (a result of surviving recipient T cells and thymic progenitors).

V was cut by 0 bases and J by 4 bases, with 12 bases left in between. The length of the CDR3 is 15 residues. Germline V gives CDR1 DFQATT, CDR2 SNEGSKA (reference sequence). The TCR originated in a male patient aged 10-17 years who had a stem cell transplant for acute myeloid leukemia, so the T cells may come from the graft donor. Sequencing was performed on PBMCs, mostly from graft donor cells, taken 360 days after TCRalphabeta/CD19-depleted stem cell transplant. The gene calls are TRBV20-1 and TRBJ2-2; the D is unclear. The CDR3 loop is CSARDPRRSTGELFF. The CDR3 nucleotides read TGCAGTGCTAGAGATCCCCGGAGAAGCACCGGGGAGCTGTTTTTT.